The 20 T cell receptor beta chains given below trace back to one sample, sequenced in a study of T-cell reconstitution after alpha-beta-depleted transplantation in children. Unique molecular identifiers were used in preparing the TCRbeta library. Via MiXCR, TCRdb re-called the PCR reads, giving one row per CDR3 protein. The table has about 980,000 distinct CDR3 sequences, about 29% seen once; the top ten hold about 28%. Here the sequenced sample was PBMCs, mostly from graft donor cells, taken 360 days after TCRalphabeta/CD19-depleted stem cell transplant. These receptors all come from a boy less than two years old who had a stem cell transplant for SCID, so the T cells may come from the graft donor.

This clonotype was counted only a few times. The chain is built from TRBV2 and TRBJ2-2; D perhaps matches TRBD1 (6 bases). This CDR3 spans 13 amino acids. Per the germline V gene, CDR1 is SNHLY and CDR2 is FYNNEI. The V and J ends lost 6 bases and 5 bases respectively, with 10 bases between them. The CDR3 region is CASSATGTGELFF. CDR3 DNA: TGTGCCAGCAGCGCCACAGGGACCGGGGAGCTGTTTTTT.

The V call is TRBV5-1, the J call TRBJ2-7; 8 bases line up with TRBD1. This CDR3 has 15 residues. Trimming cost V 3 bases and J 3 bases; bases outside gene matches: 8. Germline lookup yields CDR1 SGHRS and CDR2 YFSETQ. Here the CDR3 reads CASSSMTGALYEQYF. The CDR3 coding sequence is TGCGCCAGCAGCTCCATGACAGGGGCCCTCTACGAGCAGTACTTC. The entire variable domain, with the rest obtained from reference TRBV5-1 and TRBJ2-7, is as follows: KAGVTQTPRYLIKTRGQQVTLSCSPISGHRSVSWYQQTPGQGLQFLFEYFSETQRNKGNFPGRFSGRQFSNSRSEMNVSTLELGDSALYLCASSSMTGALYEQYFGPGTRLTVT.

The genes are TRBV5-8 and TRBJ1-5, with 10 bases aligning to TRBD1. Looked up from germline, CDR1 is SGHTS and CDR2 is YDEGEE. The CDR3 runs to 15 residues. Trimming removed 4 bases from V and 7 bases from J; junction bases left unmatched: 8. This CDR3 is CASSATRTGGQPQHF. For the CDR3, the DNA is TGTGCCAGCAGCGCAACCCGGACAGGGGGACAGCCCCAGCATTTT.

The rearrangement joins TRBV20-1 to TRBJ2-7; TRBD2 might be the D (5 bases). CDR1 and CDR2 (germline): DFQATT, SNEGSKA (reference sequence). Trimming took 3 bases from V and 0 from J, leaving 18 bases between them. This CDR3 is built from 16 residues. The CDR3 loop reads CSASRSYRGYSYEQYF. CDR3 in DNA: TGCAGTGCTAGCCGGAGTTACCGCGGGTACTCCTACGAGCAGTACTTC.

CDR3 sequence reads: CAWSYSGGTGNIQYF. The CDR3 DNA sequence: TGTGCCTGGAGTTATTCCGGAGGGACTGGAAACATTCAGTACTTC. The chain is built from TRBV30 and TRBJ2-4; possible D gene TRBD2, 6 bases. Trimming stripped 2 bases from V and 6 bases from J, with 17 bases between. CDR3 length: 15 residues. Germline CDR1 and CDR2: GTSNPN and SVGIG (reference sequence). The variable domain in full, with the rest retrieved from reference TRBV30 and TRBJ2-4, is SQTIHQWPATLVQPVGSPLSLECTVEGTSNPNLYWYRQAAGRGLQLLFYSVGIGQISSEVPQNLSASRPQDRQFILSSKKLLLSDSGFYLCAWSYSGGTGNIQYFGAGTRLSVL.

The chain employs TRBV4-1 and TRBJ2-1; 10 bases map to TRBD2. The CDR3 contains 14 residues. Germline CDR1 and CDR2: MGHRA and YSYEKL. V lost 3 bases and J lost 16; bases outside the gene matches: 12. For the CDR3, the DNA is TGCGCCAGCAGCCAGTCGGGACTAGCGAGCTCCCGATTCTTC. It translates to CASSQSGLASSRFF.

The rearrangement joins TRBV5-1 to TRBJ2-3, with TRBD1 identical over 10 bases. The CDR3 has 19 amino acids. Germline CDR1 SGHRS, CDR2 YFSETQ. V trimming: 2 bases; J trimming: 0 bases; junction bases outside the gene matches: 12. Here the CDR3 reads CASSFPRDRGFSSTDTQYF. DNA for the CDR3: TGCGCCAGCAGCTTCCCCCGGGACAGGGGATTTTCTAGCACAGATACGCAGTATTTT.

This clonotype was seen repeatedly, ten times or more. V gene TRBV12-3 or TRBV12-4 combines with J gene TRBJ2-5; the match to TRBD2 covers 10 bases. V shed 2 bases, J shed 4 bases, and the junction held 7 bases outside the gene matches. CDR3 size: 16 residues. The CDR3 region has the DNA TGTGCCAGCAGTTTAATCCCTAGCGGGGGACGAGAGACCCAGTACTTC. Encoded protein: CASSLIPSGGRETQYF.

The J gene is TRBJ2-7, the V gene TRBV11-2, with D unclear. Trimming stripped 1 base from V and 2 bases from J, with 15 bases between. Germline assignment: CDR1 SGHAT and CDR2 FQNNGV. The CDR3 extends over 16 amino acids. This chain's CDR3 is CASSLVFTVLAYEQYF. The CDR3 DNA follows: TGTGCCAGCAGCTTAGTATTTACGGTCCTGGCCTACGAGCAGTACTTC. Full variable domain (outside the CDR3, taken from reference TRBV11-2 and TRBJ2-7): EAGVAQSPRYKIIEKRQSVAFWCNPISGHATLYWYQQILGQGPKLLIQFQNNGVVDDSQLPKDRFSAERLKGVDSTLKIQPAKLEDSAVYLCASSLVFTVLAYEQYFGPGTRLTVT.

This sequence joins TRBV11-1 and TRBJ2-7, with TRBD1 identical over 9 bases. Germline-derived CDR1 and CDR2 are SGHAT and FQDESV (reference sequence). J lost 6 bases, V lost 4 bases, and 13 bases had no gene match. The CDR3 loop spans 16 amino acids. CDR3 amino acids: CASSSEAGTGFAEQYF. DNA for the CDR3: TGTGCCAGCAGCTCCGAGGCCGGGACAGGGTTTGCCGAGCAGTACTTC.

The rearrangement joins TRBV4-3 to TRBJ1-2; a weak D match, TRBD1 (6 bases). Deletions cut 4 bases from V and 8 bases from J, with 17 bases between. This CDR3 comprises 14 residues. Germline V gene data show CDR1 as LGHNA and CDR2 as YSLEER. The CDR3 coding sequence is TGCGCCAGCAGCCTGCACAGGGAGTCGGGCGGCTACACCTTC. Its protein product is CASSLHRESGGYTF.

V is TRBV29-1 and J is TRBJ2-5; the D gene could be TRBD1 or TRBD2 (5 bases each). CDR1 SQVTM and CDR2 ANQGSEA come from the germline V gene. The ends were cut back, 6 bases at V and 4 bases at J, with 15 bases in the middle. CDR3 length equals 13 residues. The CDR3 DNA reads as TGCAGCGTAGAGGGGCAGGGCCCAGAGACCCAGTACTTC. Its protein is CSVEGQGPETQYF. Full variable domain (remainder filled in from reference TRBV29-1 and TRBJ2-5): SAVISQKPSRDICQRGTSLTIQCQVDSQVTMMFWYRQQPGQSLTLIATANQGSEATYESGFVIDKFPISRPNLTFSTLTVSNMSPEDSSIYLCSVEGQGPETQYFGPGTRLLVL.

This clonotype has more than one count but fewer than ten. The chain links TRBV10-3 to TRBJ2-5, with D hard to call. V lost 2 bases and J 4 bases, leaving 8 bases between the germline ends. Germline CDR1 ENHRY, CDR2 SYGVKD. This CDR3 is built from 13 residues. DNA for the CDR3: TGTGCCATCAGTGAGCCCCCCGCAGAGACCCAGTACTTC. Its protein is CAISEPPAETQYF.

This clonotype turned up a few times. The chain recombines TRBV4-2 with TRBJ2-1, with a weak D call TRBD2 (6 bases). Trimming stripped 2 bases from V and 7 bases from J, with 18 bases between. The CDR3 is 16 amino acids. Germline lookup yields CDR1 LGHNA and CDR2 YNFKEQ. The CDR3 spells CASSQTVVGRYNEQFF. The CDR3 nucleotides are TGTGCCAGCAGCCAAACAGTAGTGGGGAGGTATAATGAGCAGTTCTTC.

This clonotype appeared a few times. This rearrangement joins TRBV7-6 to TRBJ2-5; D may be TRBD1 or TRBD2 (5 bases each). The CDR3 runs to 19 residues. The V end was cut by 5 bases, the J end by 1 base, with 26 bases between. The germline gives CDR1 SGHVS, CDR2 FNYEAQ. The CDR3 DNA reads TGTGCCAGCAGCCCAAATCAGGGTCGCGGGCTTTATATCCAAGAGACCCAGTACTTC. Protein sequence: CASSPNQGRGLYIQETQYF.

The chain links TRBV20-1 to TRBJ1-2, with D possibly being TRBD1 (5 bases). The V gene's germline CDR1 is DFQATT and CDR2 SNEGSKA (reference sequence). This CDR3 contains 16 residues. Trimming removed 6 bases from V and 2 bases from J, with 22 bases in between. CDR3: CSARPRPGQINYGYTF. The CDR3 region has the DNA TGCAGTGCCAGACCGAGGCCAGGGCAGATAAACTATGGCTACACCTTC.

Concerning this clonotype: An end of the junction does not agree with germline; a read error may underlie this. The chain couples TRBV20-1 to TRBJ1-3, with a possible D match to TRBD1 (5 bases). There are 13 residues in the CDR3. Looked up from germline, CDR1 is DFQATT and CDR2 is SNEGSKA (reference sequence). For the CDR3, the DNA is TGCAGTGCGAGAGGGGACCGGGGAAACACCATATATTTT. The encoded protein is CSARGDRGNTIYF.

In this sample, this clonotype turned up a few times. This rearrangement joins TRBV25-1 to TRBJ1-5; D not resolved. Germline V gene data show CDR1 as MGHDK and CDR2 as SYGVNS. Trimming shortened V by 5 bases and J by 0 bases, and 8 bases separated the two germline ends. The CDR3 is made up of 14 amino acids. The CDR3 loop reads CASSHGVSNQPQHF. DNA for the CDR3: TGTGCCAGCAGTCATGGGGTTAGCAATCAGCCCCAGCATTTT.

The chain uses TRBV5-5 and TRBJ2-1, with 8 positions matching TRBD1. This CDR3 comprises 16 residues. V lost 4 bases, J lost 4 bases, and 10 bases stayed unmatched. In germline, CDR1 is SGHKS, CDR2 YYEKEE (reference sequence). The CDR3 coding sequence is TGTGCCAGCAGCCCTGGAGTTGGGACAGGTTACAATGAGCAGTTCTTC. Translation gives CASSPGVGTGYNEQFF.

The chain employs TRBV7-2 and TRBJ2-3; D is perhaps TRBD2 (5 bases). V lost 5 bases and J 4 bases, leaving 19 bases between the germline ends. The CDR3 has 16 residues. From germline, CDR1 is SGHTA and CDR2 FQGNSA. The CDR3 region has the DNA TGTGCCAGCAGCGCGCACAACTTCACTAGGTCAGATACGCAGTATTTT. Translating gives CASSAHNFTRSDTQYF. Together with reference TRBV7-2 and TRBJ2-3, the CDR3 gives the full variable domain: GAGVSQSPSNKVTEKGKDVELRCDPISGHTALYWYRQSLGQGLEFLIYFQGNSAPDKSGLPSDRFSAERTGGSVSTLTIQRTQQEDSAVYLCASSAHNFTRSDTQYFGPGTRLTVL.